The clone carrying this T cell receptor beta chain occurred many times. The target antigen is unknown. Researchers built TCR beta libraries using quantitative 5'-RACE with molecular barcodes. TCRdb reprocessed the 5' RACE reads via MiXCR and lists one record per CDR3 protein. The sample consists of approximately 520,000 distinct CDR3 sequences, roughly 5% of them appearing once. These data originate in a study of CD8 T cells in ankylosing spondylitis. General observations from the study: Several highly homologous variants made up a TCR beta motif that seemed to typify ankylosing spondylitis blood. It was reported that disease-linked clones were significantly enriched in matched ankylosing spondylitis synovial fluid. In reactive arthritis synovial fluid and blood, some motif variants had been reported before. Disease-linked clones bore a CD8+ phenotype, appearing relatively rarely in peripheral blood.

From germline, CDR1 is LGHNA and CDR2 YSLEER. The CDR3 totals 15 residues. V gave up 1 base and J gave up 6 bases, with 16 bases separating them. The sample comprised blood, either unsorted or a sorted T cell fraction (not recorded which). The receptor comes from a male donor with ankylosing spondylitis. The chain links TRBV4-3 to TRBJ2-7; D remains unclear. The CDR3 bases are TGCGCCAGCAGCCAAGTAGAAGACGGGTTTTCCGAGCAGTACTTC. This codes for CASSQVEDGFSEQYF.